Listed here are 9 T cell receptor beta chains from one sample, sequenced in a study of blood T cell repertoires in COVID-19 (dated by TCRdb to the early 2020s). Libraries were constructed by the immunoSEQ multiplex PCR assay. The immuneACCESS repertoire file appears here via TCRdb, limited to in-frame rearrangements. These files lack a portion of the clones; in checked studies, under half of the deficit traces to unresolved V genes, and the cause of the others is not known. Present in this sample are 200,000 to 250,000 clones, around 81% of which were seen just once. The ten most abundant clones make up 7.5% of the sample. The sequenced material came from peripheral blood. These receptor sequences come from a woman older than 75 with COVID-19, enrolled during active disease.

The chain couples TRBV6-6 to TRBJ2-3, with 15 bases fitting TRBD2. The germline V gene has CDR1 MNHNY and CDR2 SVGAGI (reference sequence). The CDR3 is 16 amino acids. V trimming: 6 bases; J trimming: 2 bases; junction bases outside the gene matches: 3. The CDR3 sequence is CASSRTSGGATDTQYF. The CDR3 nucleotides are TGTGCCAGCAGCCGGACTAGCGGGGGGGCCACAGATACGCAGTATTTT.

The rearrangement links TRBV7-6 to TRBJ2-3; TRBD2 aligns across 13 bases. This CDR3 spans 16 amino acids. CDR1 is SGHVS, CDR2 FNYEAQ, per germline. The V and J ends lost 2 bases and 4 bases, in that order; junction bases with no gene match: 3. CDR3 in DNA: TGTGCCAGCAGCTTACAGGGACTAGCGGGGTCAGATACGCAGTATTTT. Translation: CASSLQGLAGSDTQYF.

V and J are TRBV9 and TRBJ2-5; 9 nucleotides line up with TRBD2. Trimming cost V 3 bases and J 5 bases; bases outside gene matches: 11. This CDR3 spans 16 amino acids. The V gene's germline CDR1 is SGDLS and CDR2 YYNGEE. CDR3 coding DNA: TGTGCCAGCAGCGGGGTAGCGGGAGAAGGAGGGGAGACCCAGTACTTC. Its protein is CASSGVAGEGGETQYF.

V usage is TRBV27 and J usage is TRBJ2-2, with 12 bases lining up with TRBD2. CDR3 length: 17 amino acids. The V gene end was trimmed by 3 bases and the J gene end by 7 bases; junction bases not matched to a gene: 9. Germline V gives CDR1 MNHEY, CDR2 SMNVEV (reference sequence). The CDR3 DNA sequence: TGTGCCAGCAGTTTTTCGACTAGCGGGAGATCGATCGGGGAGCTGTTTTTT. Translated, it gives CASSFSTSGRSIGELFF.

This rearrangement joins TRBV18 to TRBJ1-5, with D possibly being TRBD1 (5 bases). The CDR3 loop spans 16 amino acids. Trimming removed 4 bases from V and 1 base from J, with 14 bases in between. Per the germline V gene, CDR1 is KGHSH and CDR2 is LQKENI. CDR3 in amino acids: CASSLTQQESNQPQHF. CDR3 nucleotides: TGTGCCAGCTCACTGACCCAACAGGAGAGCAATCAGCCCCAGCATTTT.

The CDR3 coding sequence is TGTGCCATCAGGGATAGTCCAGGGGCAGCCGGCAACACTGAAGCTTTCTTT. Its protein is CAIRDSPGAAGNTEAFF. The rearrangement uses TRBV10-3 and TRBJ1-1; D is perhaps TRBD1 (6 bases). The CDR3 runs to 17 residues. CDR1 and CDR2 (germline): ENHRY, SYGVKD. Trimming cost V 6 bases and J 2 bases, with 22 bases left between them.

This chain links TRBV15 with TRBJ1-5; no reliable D call. The length of the CDR3 is 15 residues. Germline-derived CDR1 and CDR2 are LNHNV and YYDKDF (reference sequence). Trimming took 0 bases from V and 3 from J, leaving 9 bases between them. The CDR3 protein is CATSRDSNTNQPQHF. Here the CDR3 DNA reads TGTGCCACCAGCAGAGATAGTAATACCAATCAGCCCCAGCATTTT.

Worth noting for this clone: This same CDR3 is encoded by further DNA sequences in the sample. The CDR3 DNA reads TGCAGCGTTGTAGCGGACTCTGGAAACACCATATATTTT. Translation gives CSVVADSGNTIYF. The rearrangement joins TRBV29-1 to TRBJ1-3; D ambiguous. Trimming left V 4 bases short and J 0 bases short, with 7 bases between. The CDR3 runs 13 residues. Germline CDR1 is SQVTM and CDR2 is ANQGSEA.

V is TRBV19 and J is TRBJ1-1, with TRBD1 matching 7 bases. There are 14 residues in the CDR3. The V and J ends lost 2 bases and 2 bases, in that order; junction bases with no gene match: 2. Germline-derived CDR1 and CDR2 are LNHDA and SQIVND (reference sequence). CDR3 sequence (DNA): TGTGCCAGTAGTATAAACAGGGGAAACACTGAAGCTTTCTTT. This sequence encodes CASSINRGNTEAFF.